These 19 T cell receptor beta chains originate from one sample sequenced in a study of HIV-infected patients and healthy controls. No cell fractionation was done, so the repertoire covers all unsorted peripheral blood T cells. Alpha and beta constant-region primers primed reverse transcription of approximately 0.55 ug RNA. Separate chain-specific third strand synthesis with multiplexing indices produced the alpha and beta libraries. TCRdb redid the calling of the 5' RACE reads with MiXCR, one entry per CDR3 protein. In the table there are approximately 9,600 distinct CDR3 sequences, 5.2% of which are singletons. The input for sequencing was blood, taken before antiretroviral therapy. Source of these receptors: an adult with HIV infection.

This clonotype was seen at least ten times. The J gene is TRBJ2-5, the V gene TRBV12-5; 7 positions match TRBD2. Germline CDR1 and CDR2: LGHNT and FRNRAP. CDR3 length: 16 residues. Losses at the gene ends were 0 bases for V and 2 bases for J; bases not matched to a gene: 6. CDR3 sequence reads: CASGLVLAGRQETQYF. The DNA of the CDR3 is TGTGCTAGTGGTTTGGTATTAGCGGGCAGACAAGAGACCCAGTACTTC.

This clonotype has a count of ten or more. The chain recombines TRBV6-1 with TRBJ2-7; 7 bases are a match to TRBD1. This CDR3 is 13 amino acids long. From germline, CDR1 is MNHNS and CDR2 SASEGT. With V trimmed by 5 bases and J by 7 bases, 8 bases remained unmatched. The CDR3 spells CASSTGQFSEQYF. The CDR3 coding sequence is TGTGCCAGCAGTACGGGACAGTTCTCTGAGCAGTACTTC.

In regard to this clonotype: Germline and junction disagree at one end, which may indicate a read error. The chain carries TRBV4-1 and TRBJ2-7; D possibly corresponds to TRBD2 (6 bases). CDR1 is MGHRA and CDR2 is YSYEKL in the germline V gene. The CDR3 is made up of 16 amino acids. DNA of the CDR3: TGCGCCAGCAGACAAGCTGCGGGACTCAACTCCTACGAGCAGTACTTC. It encodes CASRQAAGLNSYEQYF.

By sample share, this clonotype is medium-sized. V usage is TRBV6-1 and J usage is TRBJ2-7; D perhaps matches TRBD1 (5 bases). The CDR3 covers 13 residues. The V gene lost 4 bases and the J gene lost 7 bases, with 14 bases spanning the gap. Germline assignment: CDR1 MNHNS and CDR2 SASEGT. The CDR3 nucleotides are TGTGCCAGCAGTGGAGGTGGGGCCCCTGAGCAGTACTTC. Translation gives CASSGGGAPEQYF.

This clonotype was detected ten times or more. This sequence joins TRBV28 and TRBJ2-5, with 9 bases fitting TRBD2. The germline gives CDR1 MDHEN, CDR2 SYDVKM. J was trimmed by 5 bases and V by 3 bases; bases with no gene match: 10. This CDR3 spans 16 amino acids. Here the CDR3 reads CASSFPGHAGGETQYF. The CDR3 DNA follows: TGTGCCAGCAGTTTTCCCGGACACGCGGGGGGGGAGACCCAGTACTTC.

This clonotype was recorded many times. The chain is built from TRBV24-1 and TRBJ2-1; D is uncertain. Germline V gene data show CDR1 as KGHDR and CDR2 as SFDVKD. The CDR3 has 15 amino acids. Deletions cut 0 bases from V and 4 bases from J, with 9 bases between. Here the CDR3 reads CATSDLRAGYNEQFF. The CDR3 bases are TGTGCCACCAGTGATTTGCGTGCCGGTTACAATGAGCAGTTCTTC.

This clonotype was detected many times. The J gene is TRBJ2-1, the V gene TRBV7-9; 12 bases are shared with TRBD2. Germline V CDR1 and CDR2: SEHNR, FQNEAQ (reference sequence). CDR3 length equals 16 residues. V was pared by 5 bases and J by 7 bases, with 9 bases of the junction left unmatched. DNA of the CDR3: TGTGCCAGCAGCCCGACTAGCGGGAGTAGTAAGAATGAGCAGTTCTTC. The encoded protein is CASSPTSGSSKNEQFF.

The sample holds many counts of this clonotype. The V gene is TRBV6-5, the J gene TRBJ2-6, with D possibly being TRBD2 (5 bases). CDR1 and CDR2 (germline): MNHEY, SVGAGI. There are 17 residues in the CDR3. Trimming pared 0 bases from V and 1 base from J, leaving 10 bases between. In DNA, the CDR3 is TGTGCCAGCAGTTACTCCGGGGTTCTATCTGGGGCCAACGTCCTGACTTTC. As protein: CASSYSGVLSGANVLTF.

Ten or more counts support this clonotype. The chain employs TRBV7-6 and TRBJ2-1; 11 positions agree with TRBD2. The CDR3 is 15 residues long. V lost 1 base to trimming and J lost 7 bases; unmatched junction nucleotides: 3. The germline V gene has CDR1 SGHVS and CDR2 FNYEAQ. The CDR3 region is CASSLVAGGGNEQFF. As DNA, the CDR3 is TGTGCCAGCAGCTTAGTAGCGGGAGGGGGGAATGAGCAGTTCTTC.

Many counts were recorded for this clonotype. V is TRBV12-3 or TRBV12-4 and J is TRBJ1-1; no reliable D call. This CDR3 comprises 14 residues. The V gene lost 0 bases and the J gene lost 3 bases, with 8 bases spanning the gap. The CDR3 DNA reads TGTGCCAGCAGTTTAGCCGGACTTTACACTGAAGCTTTCTTT. Translation: CASSLAGLYTEAFF.

This clonotype appeared many times. The chain combines TRBV7-2 with TRBJ2-1; D gene ambiguous. Germline values: CDR1 SGHTA, CDR2 FQGNSA. The CDR3 consists of 13 residues. V gave up 2 bases and J gave up 4 bases, with 6 bases separating them. The CDR3 here is CASSLSRYNEQFF. Here the CDR3 DNA reads TGTGCCAGCAGCTTAAGTAGGTACAATGAGCAGTTCTTC.

This clonotype has ten or more counts. The chain joins TRBV20-1 to TRBJ2-1, with unresolved D. V was trimmed by 3 bases and J by 4 bases, leaving 13 bases between them. Germline values: CDR1 DFQATT, CDR2 SNEGSKA (reference sequence). There are 14 residues in the CDR3. CDR3 in amino acids: CSARALEVYNEQFF. The CDR3 region has the DNA TGCAGTGCTAGGGCCCTAGAAGTATACAATGAGCAGTTCTTC.

This clonotype counts as medium-sized (0.01 to 0.1%). The chain combines TRBV20-1 with TRBJ1-1; D remains ambiguous. V dropped 0 bases and J dropped 1 base, with 12 bases sitting between them. The CDR3 is 15 amino acids. CDR1 DFQATT and CDR2 SNEGSKA come from the germline V gene (reference sequence). In DNA form, the CDR3 reads TGCAGTGCTAGAGATCTTTCCTGGACGAACACTGAAGCTTTCTTT. Encoded protein: CSARDLSWTNTEAFF.

This clonotype was seen ten or more times. CDR3 region: CAISPGQSGANVLTF. CDR3 nucleotides: TGTGCCATCAGCCCCGGGCAGTCTGGGGCCAACGTCCTGACTTTC. The chain recombines TRBV10-3 with TRBJ2-6; D is unresolved. The ends were cut back, 6 bases at V and 1 base at J, with 10 bases in the middle. The CDR3 is 15 amino acids. In germline, CDR1 is ENHRY, CDR2 SYGVKD.

This clonotype was seen more than once but under ten times. This chain connects TRBV27 to TRBJ1-5; 9 bases line up with TRBD1. This CDR3 comprises 15 residues. CDR1 and CDR2 (germline): MNHEY, SMNVEV (reference sequence). J lost 6 bases, V lost 6 bases, and 9 bases had no gene match. The CDR3 region is CASSPGTGIGQPQHF. Here the CDR3 DNA reads TGTGCCAGCAGCCCAGGGACAGGGATAGGTCAGCCCCAGCATTTT.

This clonotype was counted many times. The V and J genes are TRBV19 and TRBJ1-5; D unclear. Trimming shortened V by 5 bases and J by 6 bases, and 11 bases separated the two germline ends. CDR1 LNHDA and CDR2 SQIVND come from the germline V gene (reference sequence). CDR3 length equals 13 residues. The CDR3 DNA is TGTGCCAGTAGTCCCGATTATAGTCAGCCCCAGCATTTT. Protein: CASSPDYSQPQHF.

This clonotype was found many times. V gene TRBV11-2 combines with J gene TRBJ2-7; D gene ambiguous. The germline V gene encodes CDR1 SGHAT and CDR2 FQNNGV. Deletions cut 3 bases from V and 3 bases from J, with 6 bases between. This CDR3 is built from 12 residues. CDR3 sequence reads: CASSLVNYEQYF. The DNA of the CDR3 is TGTGCCAGCAGCTTGGTAAACTACGAGCAGTACTTC.

This clonotype was seen at least ten times. The chain couples TRBV19 to TRBJ2-1; D remains ambiguous. This CDR3 region has 14 residues. Germline CDR1 LNHDA, CDR2 SQIVND (reference sequence). V lost 1 base to trimming and J lost 7 bases, with 11 bases between them. CDR3 in amino acids: CASSIGGSVNEQFF. The CDR3, as DNA: TGTGCCAGTAGTATAGGAGGTAGTGTGAATGAGCAGTTCTTC.

This clonotype appeared once. This sequence joins TRBV30 and TRBJ2-7; 9 bases line up with TRBD1. Germline CDR1 GTSNPN, CDR2 SVGIG (reference sequence). The CDR3 length is 13 residues. CDR3 coding DNA: TGTGCTGTACAGGGGGCGGTAAGGTACGAGCAGTACTTC. It is translated as CAVQGAVRYEQYF.